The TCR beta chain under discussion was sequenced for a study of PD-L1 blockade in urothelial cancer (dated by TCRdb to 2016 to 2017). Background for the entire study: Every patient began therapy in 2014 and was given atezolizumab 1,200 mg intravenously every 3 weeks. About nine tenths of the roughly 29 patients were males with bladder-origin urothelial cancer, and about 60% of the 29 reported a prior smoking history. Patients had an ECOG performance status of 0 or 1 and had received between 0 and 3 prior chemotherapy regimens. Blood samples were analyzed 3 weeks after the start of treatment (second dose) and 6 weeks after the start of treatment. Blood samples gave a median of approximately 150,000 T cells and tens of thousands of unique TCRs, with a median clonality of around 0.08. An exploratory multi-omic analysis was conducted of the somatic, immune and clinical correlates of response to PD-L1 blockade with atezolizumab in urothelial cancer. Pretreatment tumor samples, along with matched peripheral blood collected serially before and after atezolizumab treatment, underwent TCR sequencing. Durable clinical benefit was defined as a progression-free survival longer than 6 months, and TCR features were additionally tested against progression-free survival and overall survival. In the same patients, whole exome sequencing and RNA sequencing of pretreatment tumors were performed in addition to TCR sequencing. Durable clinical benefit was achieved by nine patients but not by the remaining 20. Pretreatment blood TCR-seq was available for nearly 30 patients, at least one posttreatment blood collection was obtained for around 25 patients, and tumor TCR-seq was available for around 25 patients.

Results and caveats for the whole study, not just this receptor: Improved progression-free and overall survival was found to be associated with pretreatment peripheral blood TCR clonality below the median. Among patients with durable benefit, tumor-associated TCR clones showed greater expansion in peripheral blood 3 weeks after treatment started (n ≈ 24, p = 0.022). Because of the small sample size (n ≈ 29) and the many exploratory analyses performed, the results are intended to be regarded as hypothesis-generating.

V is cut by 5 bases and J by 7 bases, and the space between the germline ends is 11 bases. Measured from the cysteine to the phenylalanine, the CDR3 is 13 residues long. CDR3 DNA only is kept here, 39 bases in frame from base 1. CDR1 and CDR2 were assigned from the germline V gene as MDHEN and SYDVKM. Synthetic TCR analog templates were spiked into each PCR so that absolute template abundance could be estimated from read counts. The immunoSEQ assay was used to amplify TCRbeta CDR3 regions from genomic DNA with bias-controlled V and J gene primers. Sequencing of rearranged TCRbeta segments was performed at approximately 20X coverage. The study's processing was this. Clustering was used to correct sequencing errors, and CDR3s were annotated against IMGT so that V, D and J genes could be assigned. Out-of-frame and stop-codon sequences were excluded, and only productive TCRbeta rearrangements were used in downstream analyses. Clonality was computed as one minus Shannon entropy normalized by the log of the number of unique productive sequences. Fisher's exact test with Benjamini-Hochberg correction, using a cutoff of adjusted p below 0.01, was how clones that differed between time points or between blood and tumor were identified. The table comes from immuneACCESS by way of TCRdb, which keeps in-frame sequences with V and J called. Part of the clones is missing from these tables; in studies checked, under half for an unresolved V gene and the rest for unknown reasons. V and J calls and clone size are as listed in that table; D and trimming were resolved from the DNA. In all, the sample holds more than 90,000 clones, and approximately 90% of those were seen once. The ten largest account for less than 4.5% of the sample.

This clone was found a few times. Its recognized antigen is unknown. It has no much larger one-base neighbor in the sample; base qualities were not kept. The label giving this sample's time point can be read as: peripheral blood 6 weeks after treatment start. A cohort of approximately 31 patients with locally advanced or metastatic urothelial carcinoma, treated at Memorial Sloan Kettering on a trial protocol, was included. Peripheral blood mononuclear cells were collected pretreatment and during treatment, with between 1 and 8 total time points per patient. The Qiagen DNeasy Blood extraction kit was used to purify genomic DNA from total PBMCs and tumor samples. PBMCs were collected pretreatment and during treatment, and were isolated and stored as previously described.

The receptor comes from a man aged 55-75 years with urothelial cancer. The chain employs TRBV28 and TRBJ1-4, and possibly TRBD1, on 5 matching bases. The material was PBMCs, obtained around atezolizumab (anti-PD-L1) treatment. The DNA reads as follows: TGTGCCAGCAGTAGGGGCCGTATTGAAAAACTGTTTTTT. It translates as CASSRGRIEKLFF.